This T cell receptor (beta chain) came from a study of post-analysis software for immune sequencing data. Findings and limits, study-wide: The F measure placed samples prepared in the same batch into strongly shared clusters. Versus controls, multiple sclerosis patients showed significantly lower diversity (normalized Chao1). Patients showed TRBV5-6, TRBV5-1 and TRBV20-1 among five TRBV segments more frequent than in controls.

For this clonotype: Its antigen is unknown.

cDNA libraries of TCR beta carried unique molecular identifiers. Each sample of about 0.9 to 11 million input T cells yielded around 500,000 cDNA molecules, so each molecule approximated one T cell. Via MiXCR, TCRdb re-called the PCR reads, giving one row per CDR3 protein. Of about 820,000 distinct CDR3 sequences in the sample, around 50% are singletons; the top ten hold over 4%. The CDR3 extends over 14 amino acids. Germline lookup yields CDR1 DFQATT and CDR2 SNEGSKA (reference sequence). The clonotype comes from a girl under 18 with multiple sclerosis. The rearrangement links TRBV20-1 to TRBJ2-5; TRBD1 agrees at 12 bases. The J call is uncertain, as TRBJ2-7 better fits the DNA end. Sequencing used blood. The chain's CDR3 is CSAAPGQGANEQYF. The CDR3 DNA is TGCAGTGCTGCACCGGGACAGGGGGCAAACGAGCAGTACTTC.